This is a list of T cell receptor beta chains from one sample in a study of cytomegalovirus exposure and HLA in healthy donors. Profiled with immunoSEQ multiplex PCR; TCRdb holds only in-frame clones, not every one. The sample lists fewer than 200,000 clones; roughly 80% were seen once. The sample comprised PBMCs. The receptors shown here come from a female donor in good health and CMV-seronegative. The CDR3 runs from the conserved cysteine through the conserved F or W. A D gene is named only where the DNA matches it firmly. A row's size may be missing; if present it is once, few, many or a size class.

V	J	D	size	DNA	CDR3
TRBV5-1	TRBJ1-2	TRBD1	few	TGCGCCAGCTACGGGACAGGGACTAACTATGGCTACACCTTC	CASYGTGTNYGYTF
TRBV29-1	TRBJ2-3	TRBD2	-	TGCAGCGTCCCTCTAGCGGGAGGGGATACGCAGTATTTT	CSVPLAGGDTQYF
TRBV6-5	TRBJ2-5	TRBD2	-	TGTGCCAGCGGGTTGGGTGCGGGGGTTAGGGAAACCCAGTACTTC	CASGLGAGVRETQYF
TRBV29-1	TRBJ2-3	TRBD1	-	TGCAGCGTCCCTCAGGGGGCTGATACGCAGTATTTT	CSVPQGADTQYF
TRBV18	TRBJ1-2	TRBD1	-	TGTGCCAGCTCACCGGACAGGGATTATGGCTACACCTTC	CASSPDRDYGYTF
TRBV25-1	TRBJ2-1	TRBD2	-	TGTGCCAGCAGTGAAACCGGGACTAGCAGGAGCTCCTACAATGAGCAGTTCTTC	CASSETGTSRSSYNEQFF
TRBV5-1	TRBJ2-7	TRBD1	-	TGCGCCAGCAGCGGGGGATCGAGACAGGGGGTCGGCGAGCAGTACTTC	CASSGGSRQGVGEQYF
TRBV13	TRBJ2-5	-	-	TGTGCCAGCAGCTTGAGGGGGATGGAGACCCAGTACTTC	CASSLRGMETQYF
TRBV2	TRBJ2-5	TRBD1	-	TGTGCCAGCAGTGATTCAGGGGGTCGAGAGACCCAGTACTTC	CASSDSGGRETQYF
TRBV19	TRBJ1-3	-	-	TGTGCCAGTAGTACTTACTCTGGAAACACCATATATTTT	CASSTYSGNTIYF
TRBV27	TRBJ1-5	TRBD1	-	TGTGCCAGCAGGTCAGAGGGGGCAAGGTTAAATCAGCCCCAGCATTTT	CASRSEGARLNQPQHF
TRBV29-1	TRBJ2-5	TRBD1	-	TGCAGCGCAGACCAAGGGGGACAGGGAGAGACCCAGTACTTC	CSADQGGQGETQYF
TRBV10-3	TRBJ1-2	TRBD1	-	TGTGCCATCAAAAGGACAGGGAGTGGCTACACCTTC	CAIKRTGSGYTF
TRBV19	TRBJ2-2	TRBD2	-	TGTGCCAGTAGTATCCCCCTGGCGGGAGGGACCGGGGAGCTGTTTTTT	CASSIPLAGGTGELFF
TRBV11-2	TRBJ2-2	TRBD1	-	TGTGCCAGCAGCCGACAGGGCACCGGGGAGCTGTTTTTT	CASSRQGTGELFF
TRBV7-6	TRBJ1-1	-	-	TGTGCCAGCAGCCCCTCCCGCGGGACTGAAGCTTTCTTT	CASSPSRGTEAFF
TRBV6-5	TRBJ1-1	-	few	TGTGCCAGCAGTTACTCTCACGGGGGGGACGCTGAAGCTTTCTTT	CASSYSHGGDAEAFF
TRBV5-4	TRBJ1-5	TRBD1	-	TGTGCCAGCAGCTTGAGGACAGGGTCAGGCGATCAGCCCCAGCATTTT	CASSLRTGSGDQPQHF
TRBV21-1	TRBJ2-7	-	-	TGTGCCAGCAGCCCCAGCGGGTCGTCCTACGAGCAGTACTTC	CASSPSGSSYEQYF
TRBV19	TRBJ1-2	-	-	TGTGCCAGTAGTATCGCCGCAGGTGATAACTATGGCTACACCTTC	CASSIAAGDNYGYTF
TRBV6-5	TRBJ1-6	-	-	TGTGCCAGCAGTTCGAGGCGTAATTCACCCCTCCACTTT	CASSSRRNSPLHF
TRBV5-1	TRBJ2-2	TRBD2	-	TGCGCCAGCAGCCCTAGGATACTAGCGGGCCAAAACACCGGGGAGCTGTTTTTT	CASSPRILAGQNTGELFF
TRBV27	TRBJ2-7	-	-	TGTGCCAGCGGCGGGGGCACCTACGAGCAGTACTTC	CASGGGTYEQYF
TRBV5-1	TRBJ2-4	TRBD1	-	TGCGCCAGCAGCTCCGCGATCACAGGGGGAGACAGTCAGTATTTC	CASSSAITGGDSQYF
TRBV18	TRBJ1-1	TRBD1	-	TGTGCCAGCTCACCATCGGGACAGATGAACACTGAAGCTTTCTTT	CASSPSGQMNTEAFF
TRBV29-1	TRBJ1-1	TRBD1	-	TGCAGCGGGAGACAGGGTTCCAACACTGAAGCTTTCTTT	CSGRQGSNTEAFF
TRBV18	TRBJ2-7	-	-	TGTGCCAGCTCACCAGGAGGGAACCCCTACGAGCAGTACTTC	CASSPGGNPYEQYF
TRBV14	TRBJ1-5	-	-	TGTGCCAGCAGCCAAGAGCGCAGGGAGGCGCGTCAGCCCCAGCATTTT	CASSQERREARQPQHF
TRBV15	TRBJ1-6	-	-	TGTGCCACCAGCAGAAACGGGAATAATTCACCCCTCCACTTT	CATSRNGNNSPLHF
TRBV2	TRBJ2-5	-	few	TGTGCCAGCAGTGAATCCTCACTAGAAGAGACCCAGTACTTC	CASSESSLEETQYF
TRBV2	TRBJ1-4	-	-	TGTGCCAGCGCTCGGGAGGTTGATGAAAAACTGTTTTTT	CASAREVDEKLFF
TRBV9	TRBJ2-1	TRBD2	-	TGTGCCAGCAGCGTAGCGGGGGGGCTTGTCAATGAGCAGTTCTTC	CASSVAGGLVNEQFF
TRBV5-4	TRBJ1-2	TRBD1	-	TGTGCCAGCAGCGTACAGGGGTATGGCTACACCTTC	CASSVQGYGYTF
TRBV2	TRBJ1-1	TRBD1	-	TGTGCCAGCAGTCTCTCTCCACAGGGGACTGAAGCTTTCTTT	CASSLSPQGTEAFF
TRBV2	TRBJ2-7	TRBD2	-	TGTGCCAGCAGATCGCCTCGCGGGAGACTTGGTGAGCAGTACTTC	CASRSPRGRLGEQYF
TRBV30	TRBJ1-6	-	-	TGTGCCTGGAGTGGGGGGGTACTTGGGATTTCACCCCTCCACTTT	CAWSGGVLGISPLHF
TRBV5-1	TRBJ2-6	-	-	TGCGCCAGCAGCGACAGCTCTGGGGCCAACGTCCTGACTTTC	CASSDSSGANVLTF
TRBV6-6	TRBJ2-3	-	-	TGTGCCAGCAGTTACGTCGGGAGTGCAGATACGCAGTATTTT	CASSYVGSADTQYF
TRBV27	TRBJ1-1	-	-	TGTGCCAGCAGTTTATTGGGAGGGAAAGCTTTCTTT	CASSLLGGKAFF